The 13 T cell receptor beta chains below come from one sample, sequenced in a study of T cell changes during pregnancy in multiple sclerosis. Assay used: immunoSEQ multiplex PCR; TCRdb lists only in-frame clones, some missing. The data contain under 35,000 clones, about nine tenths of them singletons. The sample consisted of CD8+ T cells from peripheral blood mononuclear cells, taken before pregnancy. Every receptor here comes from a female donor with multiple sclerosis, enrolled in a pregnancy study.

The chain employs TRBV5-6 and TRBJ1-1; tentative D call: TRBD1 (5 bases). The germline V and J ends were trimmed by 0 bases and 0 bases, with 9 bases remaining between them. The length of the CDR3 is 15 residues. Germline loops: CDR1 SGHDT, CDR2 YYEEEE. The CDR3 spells CASSLEQAMNTEAFF. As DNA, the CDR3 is TGTGCCAGCAGCTTGGAACAGGCCATGAACACTGAAGCTTTCTTT.

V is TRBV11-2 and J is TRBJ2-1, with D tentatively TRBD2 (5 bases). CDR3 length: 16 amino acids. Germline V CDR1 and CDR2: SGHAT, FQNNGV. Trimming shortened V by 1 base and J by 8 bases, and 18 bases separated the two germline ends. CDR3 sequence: CASSLGSAPPGDEQFF. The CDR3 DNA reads TGTGCCAGCAGCTTAGGTAGCGCGCCCCCCGGGGATGAGCAGTTCTTC.

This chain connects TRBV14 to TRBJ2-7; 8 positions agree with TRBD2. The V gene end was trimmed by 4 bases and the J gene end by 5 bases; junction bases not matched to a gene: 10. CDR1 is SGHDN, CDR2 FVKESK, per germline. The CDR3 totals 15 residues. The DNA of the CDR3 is TGTGCCAGCAGCCCACTCCAGATAGCGGGAAACGAGCAGTACTTC. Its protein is CASSPLQIAGNEQYF. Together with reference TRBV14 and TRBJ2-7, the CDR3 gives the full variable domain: EAGVTQFPSHSVIEKGQTVTLRCDPISGHDNLYWYRRVMGKEIKFLLHFVKESKQDESGMPNNRFLAERTGGTYSTLKVQPAELEDSGVYFCASSPLQIAGNEQYFGPGTRLTVT.

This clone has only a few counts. CDR3 sequence reads: CASSVNSGTGPHNEQFF. For the CDR3, the DNA is TGTGCCAGCAGTGTAAATTCCGGGACAGGGCCCCACAATGAGCAGTTCTTC. V gene TRBV6-4 combines with J gene TRBJ2-1; the match to TRBD1 covers 9 bases. CDR1 and CDR2 (germline): MRHNA, SNTAGT. The ends lost 4 bases at V and 5 bases at J; junction bases unmatched: 12. The CDR3 runs 17 residues.

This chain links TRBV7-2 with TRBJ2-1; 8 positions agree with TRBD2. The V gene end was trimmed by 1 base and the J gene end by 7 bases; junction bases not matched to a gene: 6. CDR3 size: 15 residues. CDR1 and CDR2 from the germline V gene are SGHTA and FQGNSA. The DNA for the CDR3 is TGTGCCAGCAGCTTAGGGGGCGGGGGGCTGAATGAGCAGTTCTTC. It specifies CASSLGGGGLNEQFF.

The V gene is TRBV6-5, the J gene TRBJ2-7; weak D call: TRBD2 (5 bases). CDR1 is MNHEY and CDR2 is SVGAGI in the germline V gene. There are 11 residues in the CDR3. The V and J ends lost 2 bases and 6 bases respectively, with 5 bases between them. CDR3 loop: CASSYGGEQYF. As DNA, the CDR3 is TGTGCCAGCAGTTACGGAGGCGAGCAGTACTTC.

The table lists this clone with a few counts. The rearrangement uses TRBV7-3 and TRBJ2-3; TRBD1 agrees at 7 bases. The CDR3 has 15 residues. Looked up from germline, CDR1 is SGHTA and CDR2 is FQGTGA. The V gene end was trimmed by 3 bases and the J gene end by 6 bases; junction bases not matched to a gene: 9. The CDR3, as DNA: TGTGCCAGCAGCTTTATCGCAGGGGGATCGGATACGCAGTATTTT. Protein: CASSFIAGGSDTQYF.

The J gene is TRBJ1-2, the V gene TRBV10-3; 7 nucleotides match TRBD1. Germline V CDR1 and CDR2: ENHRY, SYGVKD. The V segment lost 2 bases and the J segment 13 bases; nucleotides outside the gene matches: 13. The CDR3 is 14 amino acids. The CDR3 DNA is TGTGCCATCAGTGAGACCCGGCAGGGGGAGTGGGCCACCTTC. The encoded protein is CAISETRQGEWATF.

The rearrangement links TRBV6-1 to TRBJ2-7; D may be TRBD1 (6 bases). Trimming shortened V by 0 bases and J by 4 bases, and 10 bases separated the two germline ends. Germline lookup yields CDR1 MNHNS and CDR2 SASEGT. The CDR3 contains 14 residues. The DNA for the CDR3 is TGTGCCAGCAGTGAAGCCCCAGGGGTTTACGAGCAGTACTTC. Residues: CASSEAPGVYEQYF.

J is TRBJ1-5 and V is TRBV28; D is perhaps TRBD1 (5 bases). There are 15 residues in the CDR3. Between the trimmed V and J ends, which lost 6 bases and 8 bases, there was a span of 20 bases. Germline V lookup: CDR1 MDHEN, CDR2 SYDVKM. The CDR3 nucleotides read TGTGCCAGCAGGGGGGGACCGACTTTCGTGGAGCCCCAGCATTTT. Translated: CASRGGPTFVEPQHF.

CDR3 in amino acids: CASSQDTPWETQYF. The DNA of the CDR3 is TGTGCCAGCAGCCAGGACACCCCCTGGGAGACCCAGTACTTC. The chain employs TRBV2 and TRBJ2-5; perhaps TRBD1 as D (5 bases). Germline-derived CDR1 and CDR2 are SNHLY and FYNNEI. This CDR3 comprises 14 residues. The ends were cut back, 6 bases at V and 5 bases at J, with 16 bases in the middle.

CDR3 coding DNA: TGTGCCAGCAGAAGTAGCGGTGGCTACGAGCAGTACTTC. Amino acid sequence: CASRSSGGYEQYF. This chain uses TRBV28 with TRBJ2-7; TRBD2 might be the D (6 bases). Trimming pared 6 bases from V and 3 bases from J, leaving 12 bases between. CDR1 and CDR2 (germline): MDHEN, SYDVKM. CDR3 length: 13 amino acids.

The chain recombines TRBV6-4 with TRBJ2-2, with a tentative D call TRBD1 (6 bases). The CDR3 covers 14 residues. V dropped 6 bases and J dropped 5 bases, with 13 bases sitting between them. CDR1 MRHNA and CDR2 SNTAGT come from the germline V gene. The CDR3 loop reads CASSRTGSTGELFF. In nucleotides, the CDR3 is TGTGCCAGCAGCCGTACAGGGTCTACCGGGGAGCTGTTTTTT.